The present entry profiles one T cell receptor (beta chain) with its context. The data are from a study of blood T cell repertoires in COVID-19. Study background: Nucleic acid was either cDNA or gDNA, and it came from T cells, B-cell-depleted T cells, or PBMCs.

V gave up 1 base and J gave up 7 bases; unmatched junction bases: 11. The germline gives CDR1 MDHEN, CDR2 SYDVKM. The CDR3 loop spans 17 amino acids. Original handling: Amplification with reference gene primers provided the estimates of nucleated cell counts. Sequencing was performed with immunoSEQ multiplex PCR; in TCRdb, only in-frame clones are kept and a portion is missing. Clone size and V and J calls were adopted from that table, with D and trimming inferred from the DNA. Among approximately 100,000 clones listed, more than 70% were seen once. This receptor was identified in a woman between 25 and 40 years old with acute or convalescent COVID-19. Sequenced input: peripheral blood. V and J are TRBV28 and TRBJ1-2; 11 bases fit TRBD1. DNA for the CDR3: TGTGCCAGCAGTTTATCCCCGGGACAGGGGGGGTATGGTGGCTACACCTTC. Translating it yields CASSLSPGQGGYGGYTF.